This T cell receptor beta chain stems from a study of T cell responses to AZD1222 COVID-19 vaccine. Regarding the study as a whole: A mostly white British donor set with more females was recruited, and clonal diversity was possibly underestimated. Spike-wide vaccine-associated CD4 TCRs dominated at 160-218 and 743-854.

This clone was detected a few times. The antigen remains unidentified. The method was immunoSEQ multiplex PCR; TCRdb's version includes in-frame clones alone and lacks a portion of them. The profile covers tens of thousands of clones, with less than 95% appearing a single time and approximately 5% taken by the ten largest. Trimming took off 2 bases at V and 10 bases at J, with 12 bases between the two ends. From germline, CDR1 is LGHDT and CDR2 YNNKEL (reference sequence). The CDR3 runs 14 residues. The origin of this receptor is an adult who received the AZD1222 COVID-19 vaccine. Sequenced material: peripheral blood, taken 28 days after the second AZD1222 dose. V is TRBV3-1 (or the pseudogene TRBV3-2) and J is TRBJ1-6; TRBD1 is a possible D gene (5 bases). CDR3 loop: CASSQYAGESPLHF. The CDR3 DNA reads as TGTGCCAGCAGCCAATACGCGGGGGAGTCACCCCTCCACTTT.